The 20 T cell receptor beta chains presented below share a single source sample, sequenced in a study of blood T cells in healthy people across ages. A second 7 to 11 cycle PCR used barcoded and J-beta primers. TCRdb ran MiXCR on the 5' RACE reads and lists one entry per CDR3 protein. The sample has over 300,000 distinct CDR3 sequences, about half seen once. Material for sequencing was blood. Receptors were obtained from a man aged 60 to 69 in good health.

This clonotype came up a few times. The rearrangement uses TRBV27 and TRBJ2-1; D is unresolved. CDR1 and CDR2 (germline): MNHEY, SMNVEV (reference sequence). The CDR3 runs to 15 residues. V was pared by 5 bases and J by 9 bases, with 20 bases between. CDR3 nucleotide sequence: TGTGCCAGCAGTACCACGGAAGGATTCCAGCGTGAGCAGTTCTTC. Its protein product is CASSTTEGFQREQFF.

The V and J genes are TRBV12-3 or TRBV12-4 and TRBJ2-3, with a tentative D call TRBD1 (6 bases). The V end was cut by 2 bases, the J end by 0 bases, with 12 bases between. The CDR3 is 16 residues long. The CDR3 protein is CASSLMGTTSTDTQYF. The CDR3 DNA follows: TGTGCCAGCAGTTTAATGGGGACAACTAGCACAGATACGCAGTATTTT.

V is TRBV2 and J is TRBJ1-5; tentatively, D is TRBD1 (6 bases). This CDR3 spans 15 amino acids. V dropped 5 bases and J dropped 0 bases, with 11 bases sitting between them. CDR1 and CDR2 from the germline V gene are SNHLY and FYNNEI. The CDR3 nucleotides are TGTGCCAGCAGTCAACAGGGAGCTAGCAATCAGCCCCAGCATTTT. This encodes CASSQQGASNQPQHF.

This clonotype came up many times. The chain employs TRBV27 and TRBJ1-2; D uncertain. The V end lost 5 bases, the J end lost 2 bases, and 9 bases lay between the germline ends. This CDR3 spans 13 amino acids. The V gene's germline CDR1 is MNHEY and CDR2 SMNVEV (reference sequence). The CDR3: CASSPGMNYGYTF. The DNA of the CDR3 is TGTGCCAGCAGTCCGGGAATGAACTATGGCTACACCTTC.

The V and J genes are TRBV6-2 or TRBV6-3 and TRBJ1-5, with D unresolved. Germline lookup yields CDR1 MNHEY and CDR2 SVGEGT. This CDR3 is built from 18 residues. Trimming took 0 bases from V and 3 from J, leaving 18 bases between them. The CDR3 sequence is CASSYSSKKDSVNQPQHF. The CDR3 bases are TGTGCCAGCAGTTACTCGAGTAAAAAGGACTCCGTCAATCAGCCCCAGCATTTT.

The J gene is TRBJ1-2, the V gene TRBV20-1; 9 bases fit TRBD1. Germline CDR1 and CDR2: DFQATT and SNEGSKA (reference sequence). The V segment lost 5 bases and the J segment 5 bases; nucleotides outside the gene matches: 15. The length of the CDR3 is 16 residues. CDR3 nucleotides: TGCAGTGCTCCAGTTAACGGACAGGGGCTAGAATATGGCTACACCTTC. It encodes CSAPVNGQGLEYGYTF.

The chain combines TRBV4-3 with TRBJ2-3; the D is unclear. V lost 0 bases to trimming and J lost 4 bases, with 14 bases between them. The CDR3 totals 16 residues. The germline CDR1 and CDR2 sequences are LGHNA and YSLEER. This CDR3 is CASSQDRGPRADTQYF. CDR3 nucleotide sequence: TGCGCCAGCAGCCAAGATCGAGGACCTAGGGCAGATACGCAGTATTTT.

In this sample, this clonotype turned up a few times. The chain is built from TRBV12-3 or TRBV12-4 and TRBJ2-1, with 11 bases that match TRBD2. The ends lost 5 bases at V and 8 bases at J; junction bases unmatched: 8. There are 15 residues in the CDR3. The chain's CDR3 is CASSPGLAVFDEQFF. The DNA for the CDR3 is TGTGCCAGCAGTCCGGGACTAGCGGTCTTCGATGAGCAGTTCTTC.

V is TRBV20-1 and J is TRBJ2-1; no firm D call. Trimming shortened V by 3 bases and J by 8 bases, and 11 bases separated the two germline ends. This CDR3 region has 12 residues. From germline, CDR1 is DFQATT and CDR2 SNEGSKA (reference sequence). The CDR3 region has the DNA TGCAGTGCTAGTCCCGGGCCAGATGAGCAGTTCTTC. Translating it yields CSASPGPDEQFF.

In DNA form, the CDR3 reads TGTGCCAGCAGTTACACTAGCGGGATGTTGTACAATGAGCAGTTCTTC. It is translated as CASSYTSGMLYNEQFF. The rearrangement joins TRBV6-2 or TRBV6-3 to TRBJ2-1, with 10 bases aligning to TRBD2. CDR1 and CDR2 (germline): MNHEY, SVGEGT. Trimming cost V 2 bases and J 4 bases; bases outside gene matches: 5. CDR3 size: 16 residues.

This sequence joins TRBV6-2 or TRBV6-3 and TRBJ1-5; 8 nucleotides line up with TRBD1. Germline loops: CDR1 MNHEY, CDR2 SVGEGT. J gave up 5 bases and V 6 bases, and 9 bases lay outside the gene matches. The CDR3 covers 15 residues. DNA of the CDR3: TGTGCCAGCAGCCCGAGACAGGGGAGGGATCAGCCCCAGCATTTT. Protein: CASSPRQGRDQPQHF.

This chain links TRBV11-3 with TRBJ2-7; D may be TRBD2 (6 bases). The length of the CDR3 is 19 residues. Germline assignment: CDR1 SGHNT and CDR2 YENEEA. Trimming cost V 0 bases and J 0 bases, with 21 bases left between them. The CDR3 here is CASSLDPRGGGTDSYEQYF. Here the CDR3 DNA reads TGTGCCAGCAGCTTAGATCCCCGAGGTGGGGGGACGGACTCCTACGAGCAGTACTTC.

CDR3 bases: TGTGCCACCGCAGGGGGCAGTGCGGAGACCCAGTACTTC. Translating gives CATAGGSAETQYF. The V and J genes are TRBV7-2 and TRBJ2-5, with TRBD1 matching 8 bases. V gave up 10 bases and J gave up 5 bases; unmatched junction bases: 9. CDR3 size: 13 residues. The V gene's germline CDR1 is SGHTA and CDR2 FQGNSA.

In this sample, this clonotype turned up a few times. V and J are TRBV6-5 and TRBJ2-3; 8 bases map to TRBD2. Germline CDR1 reads MNHEY; CDR2 reads SVGAGI. This CDR3 contains 14 residues. The V and J ends lost 7 bases and 3 bases, in that order; junction bases with no gene match: 6. CDR3 region: CASKAAGGTDTQYF. The DNA for the CDR3 is TGTGCCAGCAAAGCGGCGGGGGGAACAGATACGCAGTATTTT.

The CDR3 bases are TGTGCCAGCCAGAGCCCTGGCCCGGGGTTTGAGGCAAAGAATCGGCACGAGCAGTACTTC. This codes for CASQSPGPGFEAKNRHEQYF. V is TRBV14 and J is TRBJ2-7; perhaps TRBD2 as D (5 bases). The V end was cut by 8 bases, the J end by 5 bases, with 37 bases between. Germline CDR1 is SGHDN and CDR2 is FVKESK. The CDR3 length is 20 residues.

In its sample, this clonotype was seen a few times. The J gene is TRBJ2-7, the V gene TRBV4-1; no reliable D call. V was cut by 0 bases and J by 3 bases, with 15 bases left in between. Germline V gene lookup returns CDR1 MGHRA and CDR2 YSYEKL. The CDR3 has 16 amino acids. Here the CDR3 reads CASSQDLLGSGYEQYF. In DNA form, the CDR3 reads TGCGCCAGCAGCCAAGATCTCCTAGGTTCTGGCTACGAGCAGTACTTC.

This chain connects TRBV6-5 to TRBJ2-7, with 9 bases matching TRBD1. This CDR3 region has 15 residues. Looked up from germline, CDR1 is MNHEY and CDR2 is SVGAGI. With 7 bases clipped from V and 3 bases from J, the junction kept 10 bases outside the gene matches. The CDR3 loop reads CASKTGGQGYYEQYF. CDR3 nucleotides: TGTGCCAGCAAGACGGGGGGACAGGGCTACTACGAGCAGTACTTC.

The V gene is TRBV29-1, the J gene TRBJ1-1; 7 nucleotides match TRBD1. The CDR3 totals 15 residues. From germline, CDR1 is SQVTM and CDR2 ANQGSEA. V lost 8 bases, J lost 1 base, and 13 bases stayed unmatched. The CDR3 region is CSTAAWDRENTEAFF. The CDR3 DNA reads TGCAGCACGGCAGCTTGGGACAGAGAGAACACTGAAGCTTTCTTT.

The rearrangement joins TRBV29-1 to TRBJ1-5, with D uncertain. This CDR3 is 13 amino acids long. The ends were cut back, 6 bases at V and 0 bases at J, with 9 bases in the middle. CDR1 and CDR2 from the germline V gene are SQVTM and ANQGSEA. The chain's CDR3 is CSVRTDSNQPQHF. The CDR3 DNA is TGCAGCGTGCGAACCGATAGCAATCAGCCCCAGCATTTT.

This chain uses TRBV6-6 with TRBJ2-5; 7 nucleotides line up with TRBD2. The CDR3 has 15 amino acids. Germline V gene data show CDR1 as MNHNY and CDR2 as SVGAGI (reference sequence). Losses at the gene ends were 7 bases for V and 1 base for J; bases not matched to a gene: 9. The CDR3 sequence: CASTPSGGTQETQYF. The CDR3 nucleotides are TGTGCCAGCACTCCATCCGGGGGGACCCAAGAGACCCAGTACTTC.